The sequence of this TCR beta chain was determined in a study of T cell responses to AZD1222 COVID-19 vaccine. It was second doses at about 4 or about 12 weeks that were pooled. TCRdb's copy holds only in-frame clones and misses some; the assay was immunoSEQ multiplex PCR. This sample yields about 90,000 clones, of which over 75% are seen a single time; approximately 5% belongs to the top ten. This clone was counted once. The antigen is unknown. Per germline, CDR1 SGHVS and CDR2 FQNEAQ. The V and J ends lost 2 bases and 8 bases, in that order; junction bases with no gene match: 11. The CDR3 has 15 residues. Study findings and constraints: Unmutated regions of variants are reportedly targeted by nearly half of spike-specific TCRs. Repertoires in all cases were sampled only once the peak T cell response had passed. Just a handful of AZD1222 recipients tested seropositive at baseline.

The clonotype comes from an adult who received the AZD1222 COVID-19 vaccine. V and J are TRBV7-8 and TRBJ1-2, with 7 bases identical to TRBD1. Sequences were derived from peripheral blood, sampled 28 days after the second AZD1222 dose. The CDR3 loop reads CASSLHRQGAGGYTF. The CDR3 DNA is TGTGCCAGCAGCTTACACAGACAGGGAGCCGGCGGCTACACCTTC.